The clone carrying this TCR beta chain was counted a single time. The sample comes from a study of shared clonotypes between healthy human individuals. Germline V lookup: CDR1 MGHRA, CDR2 YSYEKL. With 3 bases removed from V and 4 bases from J, the gap between germline ends came to 12 bases. This CDR3 region has 14 residues. Some clones are missing from TCRdb's copy, which holds only in-frame ones; the method was immunoSEQ multiplex PCR. The sample has under 1,100,000 clones, approximately 80% seen once. This sequence was found in a man in his late teens or twenties in good health. Some clones in this sample may be carry-over from other donors' samples. The chain uses TRBV4-1 and TRBJ1-1; D ambiguous. Material: memory CD4+ T cells from PBMCs. As for subset: CD45RA-negative fraction. The CDR3 bases are TGCGCCAGCAGCCACGGCCGTACAAGCACTGAAGCTTTCTTT. Amino acid sequence: CASSHGRTSTEAFF.